This T cell receptor beta chain derives from a study of blood T cell repertoires in COVID-19. Across the whole study: T cells, B-cell-depleted T cells, or PBMCs provided the cDNA or gDNA that served as material.

A single count supports this clone. Sequenced by immunoSEQ multiplex PCR; TCRdb stores in-frame clones only, minus some. The data show fewer than 650,000 clones, less than 90% seen once. The sequenced sample was peripheral blood. The sequence derives from a woman between 45 and 65 years old with COVID-19, enrolled during active disease.

DNA for the CDR3: TGTGCCAGCAGTGAAGCGGGCAATTCTGGAAACACCATATATTTT. It is translated as CASSEAGNSGNTIYF. This sequence joins TRBV6-1 and TRBJ1-3; D unclear. Trimming removed 0 bases from V and 1 base from J, with 7 bases in between. CDR3 length equals 15 residues. Germline-derived CDR1 and CDR2 are MNHNS and SASEGT.